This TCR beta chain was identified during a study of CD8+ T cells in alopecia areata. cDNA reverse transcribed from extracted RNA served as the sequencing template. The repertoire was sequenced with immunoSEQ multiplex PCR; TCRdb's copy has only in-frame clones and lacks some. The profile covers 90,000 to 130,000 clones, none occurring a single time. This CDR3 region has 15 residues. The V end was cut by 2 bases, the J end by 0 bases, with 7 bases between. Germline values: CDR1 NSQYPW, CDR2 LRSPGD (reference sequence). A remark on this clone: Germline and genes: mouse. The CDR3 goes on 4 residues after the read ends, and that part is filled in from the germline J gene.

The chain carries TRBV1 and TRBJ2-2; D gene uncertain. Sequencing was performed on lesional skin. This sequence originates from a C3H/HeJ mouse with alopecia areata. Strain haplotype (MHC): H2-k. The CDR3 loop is CTCSASWTNTGQLYF. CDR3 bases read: TGCACCTGCAGTGCAAGCTGGACAAACACCGGG.